The source of this TCR beta chain is a study of T cell responses to AZD1222 COVID-19 vaccine. Study-wide context: Second-dose timings of about 4 or about 12 weeks were pooled.

Clones were sequenced by immunoSEQ multiplex PCR, and TCRdb holds only the in-frame ones, with some missing. The sample lists around 130,000 clones, around 94% occurring once. Regarding this clone: Its cognate antigen is unknown. The identical CDR3 is also encoded by other nucleotide sequences in the sample.

Findings of the study overall: Clonal diversity was possibly underestimated, and the donors were mostly white British, with more females. Close to half of all spike-specific TCRs reportedly target regions of the variants that are unmutated. Compared with day 0, the breadth and depth of the Spike-specific TCR repertoire rose significantly after two doses of AZD1222.

V lost 3 bases and J 2 bases, leaving 5 bases between the germline ends. This CDR3 contains 13 residues. Germline assignment: CDR1 KGHSH and CDR2 LQKENI. This material consisted of peripheral blood, taken on day 0 of AZD1222 vaccination. This sequence originates from an adult in good health. The genes are TRBV18 and TRBJ1-5; D is ambiguous. This CDR3 reads CASSPGGNQPQHF. The CDR3 coding sequence is TGTGCCAGCTCACCCGGTGGCAATCAGCCCCAGCATTTT.